The next 13 T cell receptor beta chains were all read from a single sample in a study of PD-1 blockade in classical Hodgkin lymphoma. Generated by immunoSEQ multiplex PCR, the TCRdb table keeps only in-frame clones and is missing some. The top ten hold 20% to 25% of the sample, which has around 28,000 clones, 75% to 90% seen once. In every patient, relapse followed autologous stem cell transplantation, while exposure to brentuximab vedotin differed. The material was peripheral blood mononuclear cells (PBMCs), obtained before the second cycle of nivolumab. Source of these receptors: a human donor with classical Hodgkin lymphoma.

The J gene is TRBJ2-3, the V gene TRBV7-3; TRBD2 agrees at 9 bases. The CDR3 extends over 15 amino acids. CDR1 is SGHTA, CDR2 FQGTGA, per germline. V was pared by 3 bases and J by 5 bases, with 6 bases of the junction left unmatched. The CDR3 region is CASSFLAGVVDTQYF. The DNA of the CDR3 is TGTGCCAGCAGCTTCTTAGCGGGAGTCGTAGATACGCAGTATTTT.

The chain joins TRBV5-5 to TRBJ1-1; D is unresolved. This CDR3 region has 15 residues. The germline V and J ends were trimmed by 4 bases and 3 bases, with 16 bases remaining between them. Per the germline V gene, CDR1 is SGHKS and CDR2 is YYEKEE (reference sequence). In DNA, the CDR3 is TGTGCCAGCAGCCAATTGTCCAGGTCGCACACTGAAGCTTTCTTT. This sequence encodes CASSQLSRSHTEAFF.

In its sample, this clone was seen a few times. V is TRBV11-2 and J is TRBJ1-2; D possibly corresponds to TRBD1 (5 bases). CDR1 is SGHAT, CDR2 FQNNGV, per germline. The CDR3 consists of 12 residues. V lost 3 bases and J 5 bases, leaving 7 bases between the germline ends. The CDR3 sequence is CASSLGGYGYTF. CDR3 nucleotide sequence: TGTGCCAGCAGCTTGGGGGGGTATGGCTACACCTTC.

CDR3 DNA sequence: TGTGCCAGCAGCTCCCGGGACTCCTGGAACACTGAAGCTTTCTTT. This encodes CASSSRDSWNTEAFF. The V call is TRBV7-6, the J call TRBJ1-1; a possible D gene is TRBD1 (5 bases). V lost 4 bases to trimming and J lost 1 base, with 13 bases between them. CDR1 is SGHVS, CDR2 FNYEAQ, per germline. The CDR3 is 15 residues long.

The V gene is TRBV19, the J gene TRBJ2-5; 7 bases agree with TRBD1. This CDR3 is built from 12 residues. The germline V gene has CDR1 LNHDA and CDR2 SQIVND (reference sequence). The J segment lost 2 bases and the V segment lost 7 bases, leaving 1 base of the junction unmatched. The CDR3 DNA reads as TGTGCCAGTACAGGGGGTCAAGAGACCCAGTACTTC. Residues: CASTGGQETQYF.

Here the CDR3 DNA reads TGTGCCAGCAGCTTAAGGGGGGATGGCTACACCTTC. It specifies CASSLRGDGYTF. This chain links TRBV7-2 with TRBJ1-2; a weak D match, TRBD1 (6 bases). Trimming shortened V by 2 bases and J by 6 bases, and 7 bases separated the two germline ends. CDR3 length: 12 residues. CDR1 is SGHTA and CDR2 is FQGNSA in the germline V gene.

J is TRBJ2-5 and V is TRBV7-6; D is tentatively TRBD1 or TRBD2 (6 bases each). The length of the CDR3 is 22 residues. From germline, CDR1 is SGHVS and CDR2 FNYEAQ. V dropped 5 bases and J dropped 2 bases, with 36 bases sitting between them. CDR3 nucleotides: TGTGCCAGCAGCCCAGACCGGGGGCGGACAGTCCTCGTGGGCCTTTTACAAGAGACCCAGTACTTC. This gives the protein CASSPDRGRTVLVGLLQETQYF.

The rearrangement joins TRBV7-8 to TRBJ2-1, with TRBD1 matching over 7 bases. Trimming removed 2 bases from V and 5 bases from J; junction bases left unmatched: 6. The germline CDR1 and CDR2 sequences are SGHVS and FQNEAQ. The CDR3 contains 15 residues. CDR3 nucleotide sequence: TGTGCCAGCAGCTTATACAGGGGAAAGGACAATGAGCAGTTCTTC. Protein: CASSLYRGKDNEQFF.

This sequence joins TRBV6-6 and TRBJ2-4; D gene uncertain. The CDR3 loop spans 12 amino acids. Trimming stripped 6 bases from V and 7 bases from J, with 10 bases between. Germline assignment: CDR1 MNHNY and CDR2 SVGAGI (reference sequence). For the CDR3, the DNA is TGTGCCAGCAGCCGCCCCCGGAACATTCAGTACTTC. Protein sequence: CASSRPRNIQYF.

The chain employs TRBV12-5 and TRBJ2-1, with unresolved D. Germline loops: CDR1 LGHNT, CDR2 FRNRAP. Trimming removed 7 bases at V and 6 bases at J, with 7 bases between. The CDR3 is 11 residues long. The CDR3 bases are TGTGCTAGTGCCCGGGTCAATGAGCAGTTCTTC. Translated, it gives CASARVNEQFF.

V is TRBV19 and J is TRBJ2-5; 9 nucleotides match TRBD2. Per the germline V gene, CDR1 is LNHDA and CDR2 is SQIVND (reference sequence). J gave up 6 bases and V 6 bases, and 14 bases lay outside the gene matches. This CDR3 has 16 residues. CDR3 DNA: TGTGCCAGTAGCCCTGACGGCGGGAGGGCCGGTCAGACCCAGTACTTC. Translating gives CASSPDGGRAGQTQYF.

The chain links TRBV19 to TRBJ1-2, with a tentative D call TRBD1 (6 bases). Trimming shortened V by 0 bases and J by 2 bases, and 10 bases separated the two germline ends. This CDR3 region has 15 residues. The germline gives CDR1 LNHDA, CDR2 SQIVND (reference sequence). This chain's CDR3 is CASSIDHRGNYGYTF. The CDR3 DNA reads TGTGCCAGTAGTATAGATCATAGGGGGAACTATGGCTACACCTTC.

The chain recombines TRBV7-3 with TRBJ2-2; a weak D match, TRBD1 (6 bases). V lost 2 bases and J 2 bases, leaving 12 bases between the germline ends. The CDR3 contains 16 residues. CDR1 is SGHTA, CDR2 FQGTGA, per germline. CDR3 bases: TGTGCCAGCAGCTTAGGGCCGACAGGTAACACCGGGGAGCTGTTTTTT. This codes for CASSLGPTGNTGELFF.